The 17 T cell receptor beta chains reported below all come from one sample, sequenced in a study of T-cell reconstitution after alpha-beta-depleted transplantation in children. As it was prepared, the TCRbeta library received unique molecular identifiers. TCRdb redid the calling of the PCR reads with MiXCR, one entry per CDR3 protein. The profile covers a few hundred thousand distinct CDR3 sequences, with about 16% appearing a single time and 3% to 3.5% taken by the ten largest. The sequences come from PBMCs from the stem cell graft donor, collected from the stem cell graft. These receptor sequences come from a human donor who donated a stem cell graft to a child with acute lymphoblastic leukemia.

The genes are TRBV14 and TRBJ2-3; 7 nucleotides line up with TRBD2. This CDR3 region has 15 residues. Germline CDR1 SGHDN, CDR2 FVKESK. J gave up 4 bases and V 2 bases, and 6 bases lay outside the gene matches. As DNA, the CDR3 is TGTGCCAGCAGCCAATTGGGACTACCTCCAGATACGCAGTATTTT. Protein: CASSQLGLPPDTQYF.

DNA of the CDR3: TGTGCCAGCAGTTCGACTAGCCTCCAAGAGACCCAGTACTTC. Residues: CASSSTSLQETQYF. V usage is TRBV2 and J usage is TRBJ2-5; 7 positions agree with TRBD2. Germline CDR1 is SNHLY and CDR2 is FYNNEI. Trimming took 5 bases from V and 1 from J; bases not matched to a gene: 4. The CDR3 is 14 amino acids.

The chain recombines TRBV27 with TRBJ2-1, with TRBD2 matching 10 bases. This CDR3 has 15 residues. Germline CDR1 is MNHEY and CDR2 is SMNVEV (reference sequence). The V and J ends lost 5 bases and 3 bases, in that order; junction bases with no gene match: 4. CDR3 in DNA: TGTGCCAGCAGTCGGGGACTAGCGTTCTACAATGAGCAGTTCTTC. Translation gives CASSRGLAFYNEQFF.

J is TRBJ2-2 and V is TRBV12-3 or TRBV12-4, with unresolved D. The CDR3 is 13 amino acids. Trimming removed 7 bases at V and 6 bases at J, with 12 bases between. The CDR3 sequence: CASKLSEPGELFF. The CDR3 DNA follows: TGTGCCAGCAAACTGTCCGAGCCCGGGGAGCTGTTTTTT.

The CDR3 spells CSVSDNRAEQYF. The CDR3 DNA reads TGCAGCGTGTCGGATAACAGGGCCGAGCAGTACTTC. The V call is TRBV29-1, the J call TRBJ2-7; TRBD1 might be the D (6 bases). Germline V gene data show CDR1 as SQVTM and CDR2 as ANQGSEA. V dropped 6 bases and J dropped 6 bases, with 15 bases sitting between them. This CDR3 region has 12 residues.

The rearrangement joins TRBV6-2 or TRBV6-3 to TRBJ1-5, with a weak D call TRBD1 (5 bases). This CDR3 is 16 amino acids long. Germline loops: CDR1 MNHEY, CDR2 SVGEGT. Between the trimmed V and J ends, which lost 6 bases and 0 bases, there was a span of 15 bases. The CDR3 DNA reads TGTGCCAGCAGAGTAGGGGCGGGATATAGCAATCAGCCCCAGCATTTT. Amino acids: CASRVGAGYSNQPQHF.

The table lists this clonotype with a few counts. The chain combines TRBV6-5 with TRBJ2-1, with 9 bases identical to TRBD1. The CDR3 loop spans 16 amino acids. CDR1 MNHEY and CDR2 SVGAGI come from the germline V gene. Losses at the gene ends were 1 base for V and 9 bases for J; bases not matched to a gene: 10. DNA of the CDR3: TGTGCCAGCAGTTACTATCCGGGACAGGGTGTTAGTGAGCAGTTCTTC. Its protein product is CASSYYPGQGVSEQFF.

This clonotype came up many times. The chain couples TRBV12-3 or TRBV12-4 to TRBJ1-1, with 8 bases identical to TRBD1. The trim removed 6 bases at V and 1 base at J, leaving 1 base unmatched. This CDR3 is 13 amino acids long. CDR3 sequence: CASSDRGNTEAFF. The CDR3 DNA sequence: TGTGCCAGCAGCGACAGGGGGAACACTGAAGCTTTCTTT.

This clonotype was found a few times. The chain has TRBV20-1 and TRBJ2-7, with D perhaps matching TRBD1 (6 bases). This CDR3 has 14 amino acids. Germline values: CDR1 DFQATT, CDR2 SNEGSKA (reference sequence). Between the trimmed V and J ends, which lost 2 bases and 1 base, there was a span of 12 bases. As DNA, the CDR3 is TGCAGTGCTAGATCGACAGGAATTTCCTACGAGCAGTACTTC. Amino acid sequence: CSARSTGISYEQYF.

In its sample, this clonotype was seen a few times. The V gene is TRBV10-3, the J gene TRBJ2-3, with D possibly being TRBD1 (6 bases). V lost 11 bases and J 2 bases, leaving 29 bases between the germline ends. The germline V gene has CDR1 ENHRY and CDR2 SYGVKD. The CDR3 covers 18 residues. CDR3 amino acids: CAGKDRPALTGITDTQYF. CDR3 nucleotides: TGTGCCGGAAAAGACAGGCCAGCTCTAACTGGCATCACAGATACGCAGTATTTT.

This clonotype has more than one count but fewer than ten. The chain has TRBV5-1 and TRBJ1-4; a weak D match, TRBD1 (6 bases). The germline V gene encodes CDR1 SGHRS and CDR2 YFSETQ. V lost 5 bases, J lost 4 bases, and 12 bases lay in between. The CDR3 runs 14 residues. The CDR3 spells CASRQGQNNEKLFF. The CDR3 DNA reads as TGCGCCAGCAGACAGGGACAAAATAATGAAAAACTGTTTTTT.

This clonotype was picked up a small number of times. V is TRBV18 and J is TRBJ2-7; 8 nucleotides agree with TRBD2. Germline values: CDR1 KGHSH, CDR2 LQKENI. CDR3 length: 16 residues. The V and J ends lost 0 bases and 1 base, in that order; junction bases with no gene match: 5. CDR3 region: CASSPPGVAGSYEQYF. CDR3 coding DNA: TGTGCCAGCTCACCACCGGGAGTAGCGGGATCCTACGAGCAGTACTTC.

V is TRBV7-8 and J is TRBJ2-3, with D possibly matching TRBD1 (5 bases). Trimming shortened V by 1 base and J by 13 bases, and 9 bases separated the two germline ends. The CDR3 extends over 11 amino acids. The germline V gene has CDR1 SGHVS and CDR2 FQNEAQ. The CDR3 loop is CASSLGGREYF. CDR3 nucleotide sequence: TGTGCCAGCAGCTTAGGCGGCAGGGAGTATTTT.

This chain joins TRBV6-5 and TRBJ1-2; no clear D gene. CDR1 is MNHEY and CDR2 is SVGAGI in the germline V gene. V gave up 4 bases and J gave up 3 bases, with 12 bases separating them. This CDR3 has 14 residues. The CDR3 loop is CASSSPEGHYGYTF. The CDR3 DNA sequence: TGTGCCAGCAGTTCCCCGGAGGGCCACTATGGCTACACCTTC.

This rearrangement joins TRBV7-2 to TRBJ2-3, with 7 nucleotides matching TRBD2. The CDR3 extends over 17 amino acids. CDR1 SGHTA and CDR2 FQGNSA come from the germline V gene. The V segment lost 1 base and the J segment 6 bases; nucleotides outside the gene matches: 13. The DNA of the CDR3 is TGTGCCAGCAGCTTAGGACTAGCATCCAGGAGGGAGGATACGCAGTATTTT. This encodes CASSLGLASRREDTQYF.

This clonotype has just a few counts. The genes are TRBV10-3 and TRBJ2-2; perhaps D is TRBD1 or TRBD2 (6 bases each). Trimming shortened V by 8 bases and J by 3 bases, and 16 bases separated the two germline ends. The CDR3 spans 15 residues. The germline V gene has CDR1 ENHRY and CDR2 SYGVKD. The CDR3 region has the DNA TGTGCCATCCGGTTGGGGGGCCCGGACACCGGGGAGCTGTTTTTT. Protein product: CAIRLGGPDTGELFF.

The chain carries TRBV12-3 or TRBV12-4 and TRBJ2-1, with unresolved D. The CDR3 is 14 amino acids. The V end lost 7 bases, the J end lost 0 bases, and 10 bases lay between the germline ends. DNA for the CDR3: TGTGCCAGCATGGTGGCCAGCTCCTACAATGAGCAGTTCTTC. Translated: CASMVASSYNEQFF.